This T cell receptor (beta chain) was identified during a study of T cell changes during pregnancy in multiple sclerosis. Germline lookup yields CDR1 MNHEY and CDR2 SMNVEV (reference sequence). The CDR3 covers 15 residues. J was trimmed by 6 bases and V by 3 bases; bases with no gene match: 6. Assay used: immunoSEQ multiplex PCR; TCRdb lists only in-frame clones, some missing. The sample includes 100,000 to 130,000 clones, less than 95% of them seen just once. This TCR was recovered from a female donor in good health, enrolled as a control in a pregnancy study. Sequenced here: peripheral blood, sampled in the third trimester of pregnancy. The rearrangement uses TRBV27 and TRBJ1-5; 9 bases map to TRBD1. The CDR3 is CASSFEGQGIQPQHF. In DNA, the CDR3 is TGTGCCAGCAGTTTCGAGGGACAGGGCATTCAGCCCCAGCATTTT.